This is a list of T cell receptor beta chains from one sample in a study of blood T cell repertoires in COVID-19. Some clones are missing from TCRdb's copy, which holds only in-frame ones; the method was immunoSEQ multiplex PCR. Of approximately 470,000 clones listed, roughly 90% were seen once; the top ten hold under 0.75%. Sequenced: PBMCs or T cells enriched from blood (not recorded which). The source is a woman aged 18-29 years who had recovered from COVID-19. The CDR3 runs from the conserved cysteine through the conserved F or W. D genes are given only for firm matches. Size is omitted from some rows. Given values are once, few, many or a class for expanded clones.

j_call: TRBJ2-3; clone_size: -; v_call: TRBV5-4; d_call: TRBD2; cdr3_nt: TGTGCCAGCAGCTTGGCCGGGACTAGCGGGGCAGATACGCAGTATTTT; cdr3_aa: CASSLAGTSGADTQYF
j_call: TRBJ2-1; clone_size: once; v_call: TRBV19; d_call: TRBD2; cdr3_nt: TGTGCCAGTAGTCCCCGACGCGGGGGGGCCTACAATGAGCAGTTCTTC; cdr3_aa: CASSPRRGGAYNEQFF
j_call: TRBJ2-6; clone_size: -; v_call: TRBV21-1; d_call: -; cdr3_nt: TGTGCCGGACGGTGGACAGGGGGCGATGGGGCCAACGTCCTGACTTTC; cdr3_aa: CAGRWTGGDGANVLTF
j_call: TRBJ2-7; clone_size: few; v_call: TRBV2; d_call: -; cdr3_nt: TGTGCCAGCAGTGAAGACCTGACTAGTCATTACGAGCAGTACTTC; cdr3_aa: CASSEDLTSHYEQYF
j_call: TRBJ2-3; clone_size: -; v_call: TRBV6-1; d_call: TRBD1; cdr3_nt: TGTGCCAGCAGTGACACAGGGGGCTCAAGGCCCTCATACCTCACAGATACGCAGTATTTT; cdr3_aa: CASSDTGGSRPSYLTDTQYF
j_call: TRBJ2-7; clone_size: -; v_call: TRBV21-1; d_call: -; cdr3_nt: TGTGCCAGCATCAAGGATGGGGGGGTCTACGAGCAGTACTTC; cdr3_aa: CASIKDGGVYEQYF
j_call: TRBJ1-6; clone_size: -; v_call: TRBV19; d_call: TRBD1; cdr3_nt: TGTGCCAGTAGTATATTCGGACAGGGAAGAGGATCACCCCTCCACTTT; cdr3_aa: CASSIFGQGRGSPLHF
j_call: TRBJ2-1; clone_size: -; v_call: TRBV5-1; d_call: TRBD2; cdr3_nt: TGCGCCAGCAGCTTGTCTAGCGGGGGCCGCAATGAGCAGTTCTTC; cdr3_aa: CASSLSSGGRNEQFF
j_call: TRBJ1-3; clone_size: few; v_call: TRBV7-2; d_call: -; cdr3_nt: TGTGCCAGCAGCTTAGATGGAGGGTACGGAAACACCATATATTTT; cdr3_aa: CASSLDGGYGNTIYF
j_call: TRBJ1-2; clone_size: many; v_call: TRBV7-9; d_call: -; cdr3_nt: TGTGCCAGCAGCTTTTCGATGAGGAACTATGGCTACACCTTC; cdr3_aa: CASSFSMRNYGYTF
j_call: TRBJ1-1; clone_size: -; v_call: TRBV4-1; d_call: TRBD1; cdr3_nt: TGCGCCAGCAGCCAAGATCCTACTAGGCCCGGGACAGGGGAGGGTGAAGCTTTCTTT; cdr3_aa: CASSQDPTRPGTGEGEAFF
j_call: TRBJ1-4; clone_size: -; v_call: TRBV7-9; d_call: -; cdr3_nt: TGTGCCAGCAGCTCGCAGGGTGAAAAACTGTTTTTT; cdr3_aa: CASSSQGEKLFF
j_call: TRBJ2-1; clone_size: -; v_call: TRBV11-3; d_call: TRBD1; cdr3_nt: TGTGCCAGCAGCCTAGGGGGCTCTTCTAATGAGCAGTTCTTC; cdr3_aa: CASSLGGSSNEQFF
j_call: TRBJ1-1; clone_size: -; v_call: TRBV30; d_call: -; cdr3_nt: TGTGCCTGGAGTGTACTTGGGACATCTGAAGCTTTCTTT; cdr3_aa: CAWSVLGTSEAFF
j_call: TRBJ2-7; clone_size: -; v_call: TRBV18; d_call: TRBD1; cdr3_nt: TGTGCCAGCTCACCGGGACAGGGGGCTGAGCGGCGCGAGCAGTACTTC; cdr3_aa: CASSPGQGAERREQYF
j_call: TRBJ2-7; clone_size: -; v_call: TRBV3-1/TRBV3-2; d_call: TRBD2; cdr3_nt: TGTGCCAGCAGCCCGCCGACTAGCGGGGGCTACGAGCAGTACTTC; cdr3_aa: CASSPPTSGGYEQYF
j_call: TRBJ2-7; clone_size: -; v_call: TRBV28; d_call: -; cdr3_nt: TGTGCCAGCAGTACAGGCCCCTACGAGCAGTACTTC; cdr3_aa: CASSTGPYEQYF
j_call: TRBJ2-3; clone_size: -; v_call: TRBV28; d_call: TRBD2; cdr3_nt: TGTGCCAGCAGTCGTGGGACTAGCGGGGGGGCCGGGGATACGCAGTATTTT; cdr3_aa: CASSRGTSGGAGDTQYF
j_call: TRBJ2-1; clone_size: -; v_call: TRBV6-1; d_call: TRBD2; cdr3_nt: TGTGCCAGCAGTGAAATGCTAGCGGGGGGGACGTACAATGAGCAGTTCTTC; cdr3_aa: CASSEMLAGGTYNEQFF
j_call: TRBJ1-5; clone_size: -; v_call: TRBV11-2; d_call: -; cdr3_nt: TGTGCCAGCAGCTTCGACAGCCGGCAGCCCCAGCATTTT; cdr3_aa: CASSFDSRQPQHF
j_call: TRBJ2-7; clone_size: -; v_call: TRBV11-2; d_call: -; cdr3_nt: TGTGCCAGCAGCTTAGTTCTGGCCAGCTCCTACGAGCAGTACTTC; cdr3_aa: CASSLVLASSYEQYF